Shown below are 28 T cell receptor beta chains from a single sample sequenced in a study of early T cells in non-severe SARS-CoV-2 infection. TCRdb re-derived calls from the 5' RACE reads in MiXCR, one entry per CDR3 protein. The data show about 61,000 distinct CDR3 sequences, about 11% seen once. This material consisted of whole blood, taken at baseline. The receptors derive from an adult who was a healthcare worker with PCR-confirmed SARS-CoV-2 infection or an uninfected control (not recorded which). The donor label of this sample is uncertain.

The sample holds one count of this clonotype. J is TRBJ2-3 and V is TRBV18, with 9 bases fitting TRBD1. CDR1 is KGHSH, CDR2 LQKENI, per germline. CDR3 length equals 14 residues. With 3 bases clipped from V and 5 bases from J, the junction kept 3 bases outside the gene matches. In DNA, the CDR3 is TGTGCCAGCTCACCGGGACAGGGATTAGATACGCAGTATTTT. Translation gives CASSPGQGLDTQYF.

The chain couples TRBV3-1 to TRBJ2-6; D possibly corresponds to TRBD1 (5 bases). Trimming cost V 4 bases and J 2 bases, with 9 bases left between them. CDR3 length equals 15 residues. Germline lookup yields CDR1 LGHDT and CDR2 YNNKEL (reference sequence). CDR3 bases: TGTGCCAGCAGCCCGACAGTAGCTGGGGCCAACGTCCTGACTTTC. This encodes CASSPTVAGANVLTF.

The chain couples TRBV20-1 to TRBJ1-4; D may be TRBD1 (5 bases). CDR1 is DFQATT and CDR2 is SNEGSKA in the germline V gene (reference sequence). This CDR3 is built from 16 residues. Trimming took 0 bases from V and 7 from J, leaving 18 bases between them. The CDR3 DNA sequence: TGCAGTGCTAGAGATCACTGGGCGCAGGGAGTTGAAAAACTGTTTTTT. The encoded protein is CSARDHWAQGVEKLFF.

The rearrangement uses TRBV29-1 and TRBJ2-2, with a tentative D call TRBD1 (6 bases). V was trimmed by 8 bases and J by 0 bases, leaving 10 bases between them. This CDR3 comprises 13 residues. Germline CDR1 reads SQVTM; CDR2 reads ANQGSEA. The CDR3 bases are TGCAGCATCAGGACAGCGAACACCGGGGAGCTGTTTTTT. It is translated as CSIRTANTGELFF.

This clonotype has at least ten counts. This chain connects TRBV6-6 to TRBJ1-2; 12 bases are shared with TRBD1. CDR3 size: 17 residues. The J segment lost 7 bases and the V segment lost 5 bases, leaving 14 bases of the junction unmatched. Germline loops: CDR1 MNHNY, CDR2 SVGAGI (reference sequence). CDR3 coding DNA: TGTGCCAGCAGTCCTACGACCGGGACAGGGGGCATCTCTGGCTACACCTTC. The encoded protein is CASSPTTGTGGISGYTF.

There are a few counts of this clonotype. V and J are TRBV12-3 or TRBV12-4 and TRBJ2-1, with 7 bases matching TRBD1. V trimming: 5 bases; J trimming: 5 bases; junction bases outside the gene matches: 3. This CDR3 has 13 amino acids. This chain's CDR3 is CASSPGQHNEQFF. In DNA, the CDR3 is TGTGCCAGCAGTCCGGGACAGCACAATGAGCAGTTCTTC.

The chain joins TRBV19 to TRBJ2-3; 7 positions match TRBD1. Germline CDR1 is LNHDA and CDR2 is SQIVND (reference sequence). The CDR3 contains 13 residues. V lost 9 bases to trimming and J lost 3 bases; unmatched junction nucleotides: 6. The CDR3 sequence: CASSTGWTDTQYF. CDR3 in DNA: TGTGCCAGCTCGACAGGGTGGACAGATACGCAGTATTTT.

This clonotype was seen only a few times. V gene TRBV5-5 combines with J gene TRBJ1-4, with a tentative D call TRBD1 (5 bases). The CDR3 is 16 amino acids. The V end was cut by 1 base, the J end by 5 bases, with 15 bases between. Germline V gene lookup returns CDR1 SGHKS and CDR2 YYEKEE (reference sequence). CDR3 sequence: CASSLSLGAWNEKLFF. The CDR3 DNA follows: TGTGCCAGCAGCTTGTCTTTAGGGGCTTGGAATGAAAAACTGTTTTTT.

This clonotype was picked up a small number of times. This rearrangement joins TRBV27 to TRBJ1-5; 8 positions agree with TRBD1. J lost 9 bases, V lost 6 bases, and 10 bases had no gene match. The CDR3 has 14 residues. The germline V gene encodes CDR1 MNHEY and CDR2 SMNVEV (reference sequence). CDR3 in amino acids: CASRPQGASGPQHF. The CDR3 region has the DNA TGTGCCAGCAGACCGCAGGGGGCCTCCGGGCCCCAGCATTTT.

The genes are TRBV11-2 and TRBJ1-1; maybe TRBD1 (5 bases). Germline V gives CDR1 SGHAT, CDR2 FQNNGV. The CDR3 contains 13 residues. Trimming pared 5 bases from V and 5 bases from J, leaving 12 bases between. CDR3 sequence (DNA): TGTGCCAGCAGCCCGTCCCGGGGGACTGAAGCTTTCTTT. Translation gives CASSPSRGTEAFF.

This clonotype was recorded many times. CDR3 in amino acids: CASSLRTDSSYNEQFF. In nucleotides, the CDR3 is TGTGCCAGTAGTCTCCGGACGGATAGCTCCTACAATGAGCAGTTCTTC. The gene calls are TRBV19 and TRBJ2-1; D is unclear. V gave up 5 bases and J gave up 0 bases, with 14 bases separating them. CDR1 is LNHDA, CDR2 SQIVND, per germline (reference sequence). The length of the CDR3 is 16 residues.

In its sample, this clonotype is medium-sized. The chain employs TRBV12-3 or TRBV12-4 and TRBJ2-2; 9 bases align to TRBD1. This CDR3 comprises 13 residues. Trimming took 9 bases from V and 6 from J; bases not matched to a gene: 5. The CDR3 nucleotides read TGTGCCAGTAGAGGACAGGGGTCCGGGGAGCTGTTTTTT. This translates into CASRGQGSGELFF.

This rearrangement joins TRBV12-3 or TRBV12-4 to TRBJ2-3, with 10 bases aligning to TRBD2. Trimming cost V 5 bases and J 1 base; bases outside gene matches: 6. This CDR3 region has 16 residues. The CDR3 loop is CASSQLAGGGTDTQYF. Here the CDR3 DNA reads TGTGCCAGCAGTCAATTAGCGGGGGGAGGCACAGATACGCAGTATTTT.

This clonotype was counted a few times. The rearrangement links TRBV6-6 to TRBJ2-2; the D gene is possibly TRBD1 (5 bases). CDR1 MNHNY and CDR2 SVGAGI come from the germline V gene (reference sequence). V was pared by 4 bases and J by 2 bases, with 11 bases between. This CDR3 spans 15 amino acids. This CDR3 is CASSLTTANTGELFF. The CDR3 DNA reads TGTGCCAGCAGTTTGACGACAGCAAACACCGGGGAGCTGTTTTTT.

A few counts support this clonotype. The J gene is TRBJ2-4, the V gene TRBV27, with 11 nucleotides matching TRBD1. The CDR3 covers 17 residues. Germline V CDR1 and CDR2: MNHEY, SMNVEV (reference sequence). V was pared by 5 bases and J by 6 bases, with 12 bases of the junction left unmatched. The CDR3 sequence: CASSLGQGGFLGNIQYF. The CDR3, as DNA: TGTGCCAGCAGTCTGGGACAGGGGGGTTTTTTAGGAAACATTCAGTACTTC.

This chain links TRBV20-1 with TRBJ2-1, with a possible D match to TRBD1 (6 bases). Germline V lookup: CDR1 DFQATT, CDR2 SNEGSKA (reference sequence). CDR3 length: 14 amino acids. Trimming removed 2 bases from V and 3 bases from J, with 11 bases in between. CDR3 sequence reads: CSARSRQVYNEQFF. The CDR3 DNA reads as TGCAGTGCTAGAAGCCGACAGGTCTACAATGAGCAGTTCTTC.

Only a few counts were recorded for this clonotype. The chain joins TRBV12-3 or TRBV12-4 to TRBJ2-2, with TRBD2 matching 8 bases. The CDR3 runs 16 residues. Trimming took 3 bases from V and 4 from J; bases not matched to a gene: 7. CDR3 nucleotides: TGTGCCAGCAGTTTGGTGCCGGCGGGGGGCACCGGGGAGCTGTTTTTT. Translation: CASSLVPAGGTGELFF.

There are a few counts of this clonotype. The rearrangement links TRBV11-3 to TRBJ2-1; D remains unclear. V was pared by 8 bases and J by 2 bases, with 10 bases between. This CDR3 comprises 13 residues. Germline CDR1 SGHNT, CDR2 YENEEA. CDR3 coding DNA: TGTGCCAGCGGTTGGTCCGCCTACAATGAGCAGTTCTTC. As protein: CASGWSAYNEQFF.

This clonotype showed up many times. CDR3: CATSGPGTGELFF. CDR3 nucleotides: TGTGCCACCAGTGGGCCTGGGACCGGGGAGCTGTTTTTT. J is TRBJ2-2 and V is TRBV24-1; no clear D. Between the trimmed V and J ends, which lost 5 bases and 5 bases, there was a span of 8 bases. The CDR3 consists of 13 residues. Germline V gene lookup returns CDR1 KGHDR and CDR2 SFDVKD.

The V call is TRBV10-3, the J call TRBJ2-1, with a tentative D call TRBD2 (5 bases). Germline CDR1 reads ENHRY; CDR2 reads SYGVKD. The CDR3 has 14 residues. Trimming stripped 3 bases from V and 4 bases from J, with 10 bases between. The CDR3 DNA follows: TGTGCCATCAGTGACAGCCCGGGGTACAATGAGCAGTTCTTC. As protein: CAISDSPGYNEQFF.

V and J are TRBV24-1 and TRBJ1-2; 8 positions agree with TRBD1. The germline CDR1 and CDR2 sequences are KGHDR and SFDVKD. Unmatched junction bases numbered 3, after V lost 2 bases and J lost 5 bases. The CDR3 covers 14 residues. The CDR3 loop is CATSDSGTGYGYTF. CDR3 nucleotide sequence: TGTGCCACCAGTGATTCAGGGACAGGTTATGGCTACACCTTC.

The chain carries TRBV6-1 and TRBJ2-3; TRBD2 agrees at 9 bases. Germline CDR1 and CDR2: MNHNS and SASEGT. The CDR3 totals 18 residues. V dropped 6 bases and J dropped 1; count of bases not matched to a gene: 14. DNA for the CDR3: TGTGCCAGCAGGGCCCGACCCGGAGCGGGGGGAGGCACAGATACGCAGTATTTT. It is translated as CASRARPGAGGGTDTQYF.

This clonotype was seen many times. J is TRBJ1-4 and V is TRBV6-5, with D hard to call. The V gene's germline CDR1 is MNHEY and CDR2 SVGAGI. Trimming removed 0 bases from V and 5 bases from J, with 13 bases in between. The CDR3 covers 16 residues. CDR3 sequence (DNA): TGTGCCAGCAGTTACTCAAGCGGACGGAGAAATGAAAAACTGTTTTTT. The encoded protein is CASSYSSGRRNEKLFF.

V usage is TRBV6-5 and J usage is TRBJ2-3, with 12 positions matching TRBD1. After removal of 6 bases from V and 3 bases from J, the junction contained 13 bases not matched to a gene. This CDR3 region has 18 residues. Germline V gives CDR1 MNHEY, CDR2 SVGAGI. The CDR3 is CASSPSGTGGVGTDTQYF. The CDR3 DNA reads as TGTGCCAGCAGCCCCTCCGGGACAGGGGGCGTTGGAACAGATACGCAGTATTTT.

This clonotype was detected ten times or more. The J gene is TRBJ2-7, the V gene TRBV30, with 8 bases matching TRBD2. With 0 bases clipped from V and 2 bases from J, the junction kept 6 bases outside the gene matches. The germline gives CDR1 GTSNPN, CDR2 SVGIG (reference sequence). The CDR3 runs 15 residues. The CDR3 bases are TGTGCCTGGAGTGTGGCTAGCGGGCTCGCCTACGAGCAGTACGTC. This encodes CAWSVASGLAYEQYV.

This clonotype was seen at least ten times. The V call is TRBV10-3, the J call TRBJ2-2; D uncertain. Trimming left V 0 bases short and J 6 bases short, with 8 bases between. The CDR3 covers 14 residues. Germline-derived CDR1 and CDR2 are ENHRY and SYGVKD. The CDR3 sequence: CAISESHQAGELFF. CDR3 DNA sequence: TGTGCCATCAGTGAGTCTCATCAGGCCGGGGAGCTGTTTTTT.

This rearrangement joins TRBV20-1 to TRBJ2-3; the D is unclear. In germline, CDR1 is DFQATT, CDR2 SNEGSKA (reference sequence). Trimming removed 6 bases at V and 1 base at J, with 14 bases between. This CDR3 contains 14 residues. CDR3 DNA sequence: TGCAGTGCCGGGCGGCTGCCCGGCACAGATACGCAGTATTTT. It specifies CSAGRLPGTDTQYF.

The sample holds a few counts of this clonotype. J is TRBJ2-3 and V is TRBV29-1; tentative D call: TRBD1 (5 bases). The CDR3 length is 13 residues. Germline CDR1 and CDR2: SQVTM and ANQGSEA. Trimming pared 3 bases from V and 2 bases from J, leaving 9 bases between. CDR3 protein: CSVEMGPTDTQYF. The CDR3 DNA reads as TGCAGCGTTGAGATGGGGCCCACAGATACGCAGTATTTT.